The source of this TCR beta chain is a study of blood T cell repertoires in COVID-19 (dated by TCRdb to between 2020 and 2021). With regard to the full study: For ImmuneRACE Cohort 3, a participant was defined as recovered based on two consecutive negative NP/OP PCR tests, clearance by a healthcare professional, or resolution of symptoms. Samples covering the acute and convalescent phases of COVID-19 were provided by collaborators in the United States, Italy and Spain. The material from the prospective study consisted of cDNA or gDNA derived from T cells, B-cell-depleted T cells, or PBMCs. Deeply sampled blood TCRbeta repertoires from subjects exposed to, actively infected with, or recovered from COVID-19 were included in the dataset. A freely available public database, intended as a resource for researchers studying the immune response to SARS-CoV-2, is where the repertoires were released. Samples were obtained from the ongoing ImmuneRACE study (first 160 participants) and from over a thousand subjects provided by 6 global collaborators. Nearly every sample came with metadata listing a de-identified subject ID, COVID-19 status, age in years and sex. Where HLA class I and class II types were available, the types were taken from metadata supplied by the sample provider, not from assay-based typing. Summary of the overall study and its limitations: The amount of clinical and demographic metadata varied by source and participant and was provided uncurated.

TCRbeta CDR3 regions were amplified from genomic DNA using the immunoSEQ Assay, a bias-controlled multiplex PCR. Concerning the study's data processing: Nucleated cell counts per sample were estimated from amplification of reference gene primers within the assay. To quantify the absolute abundance of each unique TCRbeta CDR3 rearrangement, sequence reads were collapsed and filtered. For each sample, productive Simpson clonality was calculated by taking the square root of Simpson's diversity index across productive rearrangements. In TCRdb, the immuneACCESS table is reduced to in-frame sequences with V and J assigned. These tables do not hold every clone; where another copy was compared, an unresolved V gene accounts for under half, and the others remain unexplained. V and J calls plus clone size are reproduced from that table; the DNA served to infer D and trimming. This sample has fewer than 250,000 clones in its table, and roughly 84% of those were observed once. Roughly 7.2% of the sample comes from the top ten.

On this clone: No antigen is known for it. The sample holds no much larger clone one base away, and base qualities are not on file.

Enrolling through a virtual design, the prospective study's participants ranged in age from about 18 to 89 years and lived across some 22 United States geographic areas. In the prospective study, cohorts were assigned on the basis of participant-reported clinical history obtained from a screening survey and a study questionnaire. Each participant in the prospective study had whole blood, serum and a nasopharyngeal or oropharyngeal swab collected by mobile phlebotomists. Additional blood draws and questionnaires over an approximately two-month period could optionally be provided by prospective study participants. Blood samples from the prospective study were shipped frozen or at room temperature prior to DNA extraction. The TCR originated in a man aged 25 to 45 in a cohort exposed to, infected with or recovered from COVID-19 (not recorded which). The sequenced sample consisted of PBMCs or T cells enriched from blood (not recorded which).

The CDR3 here reads CASSLRGQAYGYTF. The DNA sequence is as follows: TGTGCCAGCAGCCTAAGGGGACAGGCCTATGGCTACACCTTC. The chain uses TRBV27 and TRBJ1-2; 8 central bases correspond to TRBD1. CDR1 and CDR2 are drawn from the germline V gene (reference sequence): MNHEY, SMNVEV. The CDR3 has 14 amino acids, counting the end cysteine and phenylalanine. Just the 42-base CDR3 DNA is kept, in frame starting at base 1. V and J are trimmed by 6 bases and 4 bases, and the gene matches miss 7 bases of the junction.